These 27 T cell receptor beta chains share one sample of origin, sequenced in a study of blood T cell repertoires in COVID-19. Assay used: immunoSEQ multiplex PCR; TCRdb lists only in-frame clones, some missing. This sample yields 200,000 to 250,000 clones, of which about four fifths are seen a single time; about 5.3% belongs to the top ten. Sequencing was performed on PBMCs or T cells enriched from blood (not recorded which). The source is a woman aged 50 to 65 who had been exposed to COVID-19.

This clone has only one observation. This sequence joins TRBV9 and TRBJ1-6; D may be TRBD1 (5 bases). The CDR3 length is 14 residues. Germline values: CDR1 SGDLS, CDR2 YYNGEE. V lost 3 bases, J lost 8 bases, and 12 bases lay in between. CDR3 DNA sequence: TGTGCCAGCAGCGCAAGGGGAGGGGATTCACCCCTCCACTTT. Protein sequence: CASSARGGDSPLHF.

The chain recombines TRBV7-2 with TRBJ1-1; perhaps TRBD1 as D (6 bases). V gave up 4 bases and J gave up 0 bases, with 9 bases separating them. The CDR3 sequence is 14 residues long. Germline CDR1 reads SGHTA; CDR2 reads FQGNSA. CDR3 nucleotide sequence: TGTGCCAGCAGCTCGGACAGTATGAACACTGAAGCTTTCTTT. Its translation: CASSSDSMNTEAFF. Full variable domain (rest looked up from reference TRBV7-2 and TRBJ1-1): GAGVSQSPSNKVTEKGKDVELRCDPISGHTALYWYRQSLGQGLEFLIYFQGNSAPDKSGLPSDRFSAERTGGSVSTLTIQRTQQEDSAVYLCASSSDSMNTEAFFGQGTRLTVV.

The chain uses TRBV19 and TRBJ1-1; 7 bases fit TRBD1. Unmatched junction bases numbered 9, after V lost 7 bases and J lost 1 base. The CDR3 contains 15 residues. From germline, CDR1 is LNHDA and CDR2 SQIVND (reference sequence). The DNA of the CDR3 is TGTGCCAGTAAACAGCGACAGGGCCCGAACACTGAAGCTTTCTTT. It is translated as CASKQRQGPNTEAFF.

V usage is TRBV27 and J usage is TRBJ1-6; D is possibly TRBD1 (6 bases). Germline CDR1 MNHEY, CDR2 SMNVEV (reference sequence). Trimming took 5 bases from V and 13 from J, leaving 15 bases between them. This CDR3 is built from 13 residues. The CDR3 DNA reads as TGTGCCAGCAGTATACAGGGAAAAGCGCCCCTCCACTTT. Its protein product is CASSIQGKAPLHF.

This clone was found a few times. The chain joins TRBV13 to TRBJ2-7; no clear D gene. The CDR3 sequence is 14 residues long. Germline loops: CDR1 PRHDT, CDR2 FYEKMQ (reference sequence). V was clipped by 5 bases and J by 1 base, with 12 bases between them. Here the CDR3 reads CASSARHSSYEQYF. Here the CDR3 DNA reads TGTGCCAGCAGCGCACGCCACAGTTCCTACGAGCAGTACTTC.

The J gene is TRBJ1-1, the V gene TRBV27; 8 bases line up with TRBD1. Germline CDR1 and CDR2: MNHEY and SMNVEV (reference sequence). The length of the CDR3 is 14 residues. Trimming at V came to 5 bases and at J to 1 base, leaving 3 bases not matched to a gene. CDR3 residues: CASSRTGPNTEAFF. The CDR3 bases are TGTGCCAGCAGTCGGACAGGGCCGAACACTGAAGCTTTCTTT.

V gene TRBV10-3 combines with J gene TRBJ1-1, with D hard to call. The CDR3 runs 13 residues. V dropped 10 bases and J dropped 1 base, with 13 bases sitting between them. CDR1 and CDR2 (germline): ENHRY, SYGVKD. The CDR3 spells CATSGFGNTEAFF. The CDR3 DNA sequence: TGTGCCACCTCGGGTTTCGGGAACACTGAAGCTTTCTTT.

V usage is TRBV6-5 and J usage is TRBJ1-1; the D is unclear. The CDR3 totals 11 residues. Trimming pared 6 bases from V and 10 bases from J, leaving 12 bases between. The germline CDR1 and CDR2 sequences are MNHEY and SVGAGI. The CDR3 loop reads CASSDGVRAFF. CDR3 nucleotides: TGTGCCAGCAGCGACGGGGTGCGAGCTTTCTTT.

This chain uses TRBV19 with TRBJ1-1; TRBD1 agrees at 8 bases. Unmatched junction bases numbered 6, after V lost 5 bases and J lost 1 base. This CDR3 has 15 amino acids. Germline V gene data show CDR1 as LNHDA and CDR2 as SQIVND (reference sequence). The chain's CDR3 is CASSPRDRWNTEAFF. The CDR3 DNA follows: TGTGCCAGTAGTCCAAGGGACAGGTGGAACACTGAAGCTTTCTTT.

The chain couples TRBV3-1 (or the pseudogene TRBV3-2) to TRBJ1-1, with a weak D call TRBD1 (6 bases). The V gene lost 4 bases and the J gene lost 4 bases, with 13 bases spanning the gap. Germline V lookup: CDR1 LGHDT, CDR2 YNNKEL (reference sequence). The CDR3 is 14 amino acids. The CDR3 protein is CASSRTTGRTEAFF. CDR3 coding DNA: TGTGCCAGCAGCCGTACAACAGGGCGCACTGAAGCTTTCTTT.

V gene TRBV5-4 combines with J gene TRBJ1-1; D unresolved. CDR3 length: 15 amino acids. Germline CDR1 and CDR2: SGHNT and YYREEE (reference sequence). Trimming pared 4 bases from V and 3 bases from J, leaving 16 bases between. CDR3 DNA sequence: TGTGCCAGCAGCCGGGAGACTGCGAGGGACACTGAAGCTTTCTTT. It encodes CASSRETARDTEAFF.

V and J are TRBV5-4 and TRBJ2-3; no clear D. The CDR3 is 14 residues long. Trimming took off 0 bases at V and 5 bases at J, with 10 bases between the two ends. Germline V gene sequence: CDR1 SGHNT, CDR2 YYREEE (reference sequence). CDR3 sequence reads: CASSLVRRGDTQYF. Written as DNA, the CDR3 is TGTGCCAGCAGCTTGGTGCGGCGAGGAGATACGCAGTATTTT.

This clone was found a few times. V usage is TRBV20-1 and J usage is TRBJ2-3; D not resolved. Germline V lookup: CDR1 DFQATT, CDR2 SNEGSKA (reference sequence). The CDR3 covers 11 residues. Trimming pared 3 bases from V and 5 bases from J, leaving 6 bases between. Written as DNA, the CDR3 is TGCAGTGCTAGTGCTCGAGATACGCAGTATTTT. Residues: CSASARDTQYF.

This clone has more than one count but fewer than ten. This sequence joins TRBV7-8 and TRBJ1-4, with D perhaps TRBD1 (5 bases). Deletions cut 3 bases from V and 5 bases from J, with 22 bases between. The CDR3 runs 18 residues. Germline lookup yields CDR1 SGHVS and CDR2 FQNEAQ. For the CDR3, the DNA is TGTGCCAGCAGCTTTGCTCAGGGTGGGGGGAGAGGGAATGAAAAACTGTTTTTT. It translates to CASSFAQGGGRGNEKLFF.

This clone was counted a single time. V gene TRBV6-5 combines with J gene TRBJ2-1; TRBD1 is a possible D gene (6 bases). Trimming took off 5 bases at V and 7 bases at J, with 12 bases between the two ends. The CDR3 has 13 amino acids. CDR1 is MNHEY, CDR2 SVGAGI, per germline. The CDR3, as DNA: TGTGCCAGCAGTAAACAGGGCTTGAATGAGCAGTTCTTC. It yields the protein CASSKQGLNEQFF.

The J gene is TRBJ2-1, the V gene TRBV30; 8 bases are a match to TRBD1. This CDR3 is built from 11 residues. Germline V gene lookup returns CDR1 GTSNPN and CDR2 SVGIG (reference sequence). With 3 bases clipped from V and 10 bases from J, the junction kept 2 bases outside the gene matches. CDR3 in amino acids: CAWSRGREQFF. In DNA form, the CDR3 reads TGTGCCTGGAGCAGGGGGCGGGAGCAGTTCTTC. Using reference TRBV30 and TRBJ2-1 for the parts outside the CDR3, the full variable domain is SQTIHQWPATLVQPVGSPLSLECTVEGTSNPNLYWYRQAAGRGLQLLFYSVGIGQISSEVPQNLSASRPQDRQFILSSKKLLLSDSGFYLCAWSRGREQFFGPGTRLTVL.

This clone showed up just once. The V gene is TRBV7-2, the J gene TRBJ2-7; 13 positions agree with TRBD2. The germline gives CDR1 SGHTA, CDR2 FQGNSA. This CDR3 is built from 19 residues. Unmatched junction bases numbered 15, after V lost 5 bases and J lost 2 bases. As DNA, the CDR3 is TGTGCCAGCAGCCCGTTCGGGGTACTAGCGGGGGGGGTTCCCTACGAGCAGTACTTC. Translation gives CASSPFGVLAGGVPYEQYF.

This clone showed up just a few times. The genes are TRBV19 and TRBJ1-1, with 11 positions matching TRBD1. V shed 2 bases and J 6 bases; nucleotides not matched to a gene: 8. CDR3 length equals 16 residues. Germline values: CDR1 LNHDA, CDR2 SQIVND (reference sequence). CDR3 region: CASSIRTGGGGAEAFF. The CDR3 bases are TGTGCCAGTAGTATAAGGACAGGGGGCGGCGGAGCTGAAGCTTTCTTT. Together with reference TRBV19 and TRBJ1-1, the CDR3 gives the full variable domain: DGGITQSPKYLFRKEGQNVTLSCEQNLNHDAMYWYRQDPGQGLRLIYYSQIVNDFQKGDIAEGYSVSREKKESFPLTVTSAQKNPTAFYLCASSIRTGGGGAEAFFGQGTRLTVV.

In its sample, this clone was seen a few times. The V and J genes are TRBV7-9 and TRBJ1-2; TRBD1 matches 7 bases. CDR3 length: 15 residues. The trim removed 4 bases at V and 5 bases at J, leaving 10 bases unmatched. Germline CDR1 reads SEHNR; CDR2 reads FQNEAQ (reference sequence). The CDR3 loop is CASSSGTAGRYGYTF. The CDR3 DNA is TGTGCCAGCAGCTCTGGGACAGCTGGGCGGTATGGCTACACCTTC.

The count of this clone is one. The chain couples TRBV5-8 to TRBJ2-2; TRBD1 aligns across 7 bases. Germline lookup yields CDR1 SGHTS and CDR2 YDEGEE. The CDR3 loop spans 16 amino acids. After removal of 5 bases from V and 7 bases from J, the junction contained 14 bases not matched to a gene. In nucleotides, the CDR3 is TGTGCCAGCAGGTCTTTATCAGGGGGATCGGTCGGGGAGCTGTTTTTT. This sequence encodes CASRSLSGGSVGELFF.

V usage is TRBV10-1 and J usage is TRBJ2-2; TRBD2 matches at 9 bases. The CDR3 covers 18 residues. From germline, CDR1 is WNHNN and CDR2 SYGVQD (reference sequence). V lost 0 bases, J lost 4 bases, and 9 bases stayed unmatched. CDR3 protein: CASSESRLGAGGTGELFF. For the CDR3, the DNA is TGCGCCAGCAGTGAGTCGAGACTTGGAGCGGGAGGCACCGGGGAGCTGTTTTTT.

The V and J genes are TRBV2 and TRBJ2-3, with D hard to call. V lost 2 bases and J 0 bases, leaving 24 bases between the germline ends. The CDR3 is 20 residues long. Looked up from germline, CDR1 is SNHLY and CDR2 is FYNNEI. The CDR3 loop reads CASSEFEGAYLLTSTDTQYF. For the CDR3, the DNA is TGTGCCAGCAGTGAATTTGAAGGTGCATATCTCCTGACTAGCACAGATACGCAGTATTTT.

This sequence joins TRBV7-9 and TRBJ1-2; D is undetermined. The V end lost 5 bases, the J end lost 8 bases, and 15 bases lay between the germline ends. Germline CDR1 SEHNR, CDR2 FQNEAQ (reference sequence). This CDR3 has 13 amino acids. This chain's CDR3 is CASSPGTAGGYTF. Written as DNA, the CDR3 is TGTGCCAGCAGCCCGGGAACCGCGGGGGGCTACACCTTC.

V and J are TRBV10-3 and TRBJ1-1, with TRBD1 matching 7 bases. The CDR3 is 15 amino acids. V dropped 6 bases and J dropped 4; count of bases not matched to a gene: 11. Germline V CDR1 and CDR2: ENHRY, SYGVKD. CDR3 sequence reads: CAIREAPPGGTEAFF. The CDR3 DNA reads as TGTGCCATCAGGGAGGCACCGCCAGGGGGCACTGAAGCTTTCTTT.

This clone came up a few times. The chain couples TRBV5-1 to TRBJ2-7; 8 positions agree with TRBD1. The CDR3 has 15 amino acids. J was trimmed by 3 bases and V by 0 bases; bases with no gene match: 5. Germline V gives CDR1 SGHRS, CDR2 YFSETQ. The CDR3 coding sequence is TGCGCCAGCAGCTTGGCGGGACAGGCTTACTACGAGCAGTACTTC. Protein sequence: CASSLAGQAYYEQYF.

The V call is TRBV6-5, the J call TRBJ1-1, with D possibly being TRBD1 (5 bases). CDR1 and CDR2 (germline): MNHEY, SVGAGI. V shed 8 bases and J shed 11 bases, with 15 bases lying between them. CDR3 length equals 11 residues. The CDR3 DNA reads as TGTGCCAGCGCCGAGGGCGGGGGGGCTTTCTTT. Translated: CASAEGGGAFF.

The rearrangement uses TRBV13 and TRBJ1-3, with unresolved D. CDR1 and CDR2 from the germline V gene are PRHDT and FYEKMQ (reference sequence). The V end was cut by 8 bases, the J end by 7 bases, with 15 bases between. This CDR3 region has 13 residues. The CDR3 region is CASGDDPRNTIYF. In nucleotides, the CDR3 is TGTGCCAGCGGCGATGACCCCAGGAACACCATATATTTT. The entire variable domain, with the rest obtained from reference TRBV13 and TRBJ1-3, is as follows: AAGVIQSPRHLIKEKRETATLKCYPIPRHDTVYWYQQGPGQDPQFLISFYEKMQSDKGSIPDRFSAQQFSDYHSELNMSSLELGDSALYFCASGDDPRNTIYFGEGSWLTVV.